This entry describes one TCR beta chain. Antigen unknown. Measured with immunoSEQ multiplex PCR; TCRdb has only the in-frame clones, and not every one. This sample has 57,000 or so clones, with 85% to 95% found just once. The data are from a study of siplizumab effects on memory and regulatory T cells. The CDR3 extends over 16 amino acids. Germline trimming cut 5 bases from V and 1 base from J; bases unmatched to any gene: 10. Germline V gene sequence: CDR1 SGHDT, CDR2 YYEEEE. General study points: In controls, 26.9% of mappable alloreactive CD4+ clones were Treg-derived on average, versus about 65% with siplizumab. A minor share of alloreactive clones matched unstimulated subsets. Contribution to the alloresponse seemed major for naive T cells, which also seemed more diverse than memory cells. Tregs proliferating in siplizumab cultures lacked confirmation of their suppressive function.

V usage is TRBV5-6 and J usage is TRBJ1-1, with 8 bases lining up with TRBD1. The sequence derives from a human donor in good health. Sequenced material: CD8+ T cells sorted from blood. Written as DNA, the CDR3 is TGTGCCAGCAGTCCTGGGCAGGGGGCGACGAACACTGAAGCTTTCTTT. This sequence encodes CASSPGQGATNTEAFF.